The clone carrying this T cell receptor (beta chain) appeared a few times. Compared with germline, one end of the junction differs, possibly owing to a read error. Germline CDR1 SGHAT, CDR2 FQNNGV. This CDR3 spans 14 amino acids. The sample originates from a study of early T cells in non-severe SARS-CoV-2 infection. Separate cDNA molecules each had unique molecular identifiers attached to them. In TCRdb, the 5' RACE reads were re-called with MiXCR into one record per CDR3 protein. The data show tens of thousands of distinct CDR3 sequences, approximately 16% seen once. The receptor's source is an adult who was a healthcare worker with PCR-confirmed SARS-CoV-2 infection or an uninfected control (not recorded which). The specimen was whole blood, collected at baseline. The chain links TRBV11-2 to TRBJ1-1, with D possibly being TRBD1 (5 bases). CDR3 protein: CASSLGQGTTEVFF. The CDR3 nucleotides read TGTGCCAGCAGCTTAGGTCAGGGAACCACTGAAGTTTTCTTT.